Included here is one T cell receptor beta chain sequence, with context. Profiled with immunoSEQ multiplex PCR; TCRdb holds only in-frame clones, not every one. The sample has tens of thousands of clones, about 91% seen once. The sample comes from a study of T cell changes during pregnancy in multiple sclerosis. The source of this sequence is a female donor in good health, enrolled as a control in a pregnancy study. This material consisted of CD4+ T cells from peripheral blood mononuclear cells, taken after pregnancy.

This CDR3 is CASRTLASSSYNEQFF. The CDR3 nucleotides read TGTGCCAGCAGAACTCTAGCGTCAAGCTCCTACAATGAGCAGTTCTTC. V and J are TRBV5-5 and TRBJ2-1; D might be TRBD2 (6 bases). The CDR3 runs 16 residues. V was pared by 5 bases and J by 0 bases, with 15 bases between. Germline CDR1 is SGHKS and CDR2 is YYEKEE (reference sequence).